Presented here are 18 T cell receptor beta chains from one specimen sequenced in a study of cytotoxic CD8 clonotypes in ibrutinib-treated CLL. Generated by immunoSEQ multiplex PCR, the TCRdb table keeps only in-frame clones and is missing some. The sample lists 130,000 or so clones, roughly 80% seen once, with around 30% in the top ten. Sequences were derived from PBMCs, sampled after 12 months of ibrutinib treatment. The source of these receptors is a human donor with chronic lymphocytic leukemia.

This chain links TRBV19 with TRBJ2-3; D remains unclear. The CDR3 is made up of 12 amino acids. CDR1 and CDR2 from the germline V gene are LNHDA and SQIVND (reference sequence). With 9 bases removed from V and 2 bases from J, the gap between germline ends came to 9 bases. Written as DNA, the CDR3 is TGTGCCAGCAGACGAAACACAGATACGCAGTATTTT. It encodes CASRRNTDTQYF.

This clone was counted a single time. The rearrangement joins TRBV7-3 to TRBJ2-1; 7 bases align to TRBD1. The V gene end was trimmed by 1 base and the J gene end by 7 bases; junction bases not matched to a gene: 7. Germline CDR1 is SGHTA and CDR2 is FQGTGA. The length of the CDR3 is 15 residues. In nucleotides, the CDR3 is TGTGCCAGCAGCTTAATTACAGGGGCGATAAATGAGCAGTTCTTC. It encodes CASSLITGAINEQFF.

This rearrangement joins TRBV27 to TRBJ1-1; tentative D call: TRBD1 (6 bases). Per germline, CDR1 MNHEY and CDR2 SMNVEV (reference sequence). This CDR3 is 16 amino acids long. V lost 2 bases to trimming and J lost 0 bases, with 13 bases between them. Here the CDR3 DNA reads TGTGCCAGCAGTTTAAGGGCAGGGGCACTGAACACTGAAGCTTTCTTT. It codes for CASSLRAGALNTEAFF.

The chain combines TRBV10-3 with TRBJ1-6; 7 bases agree with TRBD1. The CDR3 is 13 residues long. V lost 6 bases and J lost 10; bases outside the gene matches: 6. Looked up from germline, CDR1 is ENHRY and CDR2 is SYGVKD. This CDR3 reads CAIRDRVGSPLHF. CDR3 nucleotides: TGTGCCATCAGAGACAGGGTAGGGTCACCCCTCCACTTT.

CDR3 sequence (DNA): TGTGCCAGCTCACCATCAGGGACCCAACACACCTCTGGAAACACCATATATTTT. Its protein is CASSPSGTQHTSGNTIYF. The chain uses TRBV18 and TRBJ1-3; TRBD1 might be the D (5 bases). V dropped 2 bases and J dropped 0 bases, with 17 bases sitting between them. Looked up from germline, CDR1 is KGHSH and CDR2 is LQKENI. The CDR3 contains 18 residues.

About this clone: Additional DNA sequences in this sample encode the identical CDR3. The rearrangement uses TRBV6-1 and TRBJ2-7, with a tentative D call TRBD2 (5 bases). V was clipped by 4 bases and J by 5 bases, with 18 bases between them. Germline V gene lookup returns CDR1 MNHNS and CDR2 SASEGT. The CDR3 length is 15 residues. CDR3 bases: TGTGCCAGCAGTGCCACGGTAGAGGGCCCCCACGAGCAGTACTTC. Its protein product is CASSATVEGPHEQYF.

The V and J genes are TRBV19 and TRBJ2-5; 7 nucleotides align to TRBD2. CDR1 is LNHDA and CDR2 is SQIVND in the germline V gene (reference sequence). The trim removed 4 bases at V and 5 bases at J, leaving 7 bases unmatched. There are 14 residues in the CDR3. This chain's CDR3 is CASSSSGGGETQYF. The DNA of the CDR3 is TGTGCCAGTAGTAGTTCGGGGGGTGGGGAGACCCAGTACTTC.

V and J are TRBV27 and TRBJ1-1, with 9 bases matching TRBD1. The CDR3 covers 17 residues. The germline CDR1 and CDR2 sequences are MNHEY and SMNVEV (reference sequence). V gave up 6 bases and J gave up 0 bases; unmatched junction bases: 11. The CDR3, as DNA: TGTGCCAGCAGCCCCTTCCCGGGACAGGGTTTGAACACTGAAGCTTTCTTT. Its protein product is CASSPFPGQGLNTEAFF.

With regard to this clone: One end of the junction does not line up with germline, which may come from a read error. The chain has TRBV11-2 and TRBJ2-7; 11 positions agree with TRBD1. The CDR3 loop spans 15 amino acids. Germline-derived CDR1 and CDR2 are SGHAT and FQNNGV. The CDR3 region is CASSQPGQGVKEQYF. Written as DNA, the CDR3 is TGCGCCAGCAGCCAACCGGGACAGGGGGTTAAAGAGCAGTACTTC.

The CDR3 is CASSEGKFYEQYF. CDR3 in DNA: TGTGCCAGCAGTGAAGGGAAGTTCTACGAGCAGTACTTC. The chain is built from TRBV2 and TRBJ2-7; D is ambiguous. Per the germline V gene, CDR1 is SNHLY and CDR2 is FYNNEI. The V end was cut by 1 base, the J end by 3 bases, with 7 bases between. The CDR3 length is 13 residues. Looking up the rest from reference TRBV2 and TRBJ2-7 gives the full variable domain: EPEVTQTPSHQVTQMGQEVILRCVPISNHLYFYWYRQILGQKVEFLVSFYNNEISEKSEIFDDQFSVERPDGSNFTLKIRSTKLEDSAMYFCASSEGKFYEQYFGPGTRLTVT.

This clone has a count of ten or more. The rearrangement links TRBV7-2 to TRBJ1-5; 10 bases match TRBD1. The J segment lost 4 bases and the V segment lost 5 bases, leaving 5 bases of the junction unmatched. CDR3 length: 15 residues. The germline gives CDR1 SGHTA, CDR2 FQGNSA. The CDR3: CASSVGQGVNQPQHF. The CDR3, as DNA: TGTGCCAGCAGCGTAGGACAGGGGGTAAATCAGCCCCAGCATTTT.

V usage is TRBV19 and J usage is TRBJ2-7; no definite D call. The CDR3 has 11 amino acids. Trimming removed 4 bases at V and 5 bases at J, with 6 bases between. Germline V CDR1 and CDR2: LNHDA, SQIVND (reference sequence). CDR3 nucleotides: TGTGCCAGTAGTACGATTAACGAGCAGTACTTC. It is translated as CASSTINEQYF.

V usage is TRBV7-6 and J usage is TRBJ2-5; a possible D gene is TRBD1 (6 bases). Looked up from germline, CDR1 is SGHVS and CDR2 is FNYEAQ. The germline V and J ends were trimmed by 5 bases and 4 bases, with 8 bases remaining between them. This CDR3 is 12 amino acids long. The CDR3, as DNA: TGTGCCAGCAGCCCAGGGGCAGAGACCCAGTACTTC. Translation: CASSPGAETQYF. The full variable domain, completed using reference TRBV7-6 and TRBJ2-5, is GAGVSQSPRYKVTKRGQDVALRCDPISGHVSLYWYRQALGQGPEFLTYFNYEAQQDKSGLPNDRFSAERPEGSISTLTIQRTEQRDSAMYRCASSPGAETQYFGPGTRLLVL.

This clone was detected a few times. The chain is built from TRBV6-5 and TRBJ2-6; no firm D call. The V gene's germline CDR1 is MNHEY and CDR2 SVGAGI. The CDR3 sequence is 13 residues long. CDR3 nucleotide sequence: TGTGCTTCTTCTTCACACGGGGCCAACGTCCTGACTTTC. Translated, it gives CASSSHGANVLTF.

CDR3 sequence: CASSYTGDGNYGYTF. The DNA for the CDR3 is TGTGCCAGCTCATACACAGGGGATGGCAACTATGGCTACACCTTC. The V call is TRBV18, the J call TRBJ1-2; 7 nucleotides agree with TRBD1. The CDR3 consists of 15 residues. V was clipped by 5 bases and J by 2 bases; unmatched bases: 8. Germline lookup yields CDR1 KGHSH and CDR2 LQKENI.

The genes are TRBV28 and TRBJ2-7, with no clear D. This CDR3 contains 13 residues. V was shortened by 3 bases and J by 4 bases, with 10 bases between the two germline ends. The germline CDR1 and CDR2 sequences are MDHEN and SYDVKM. The CDR3 sequence: CASSFPPRYEQYF. The CDR3 DNA sequence: TGTGCCAGCAGTTTCCCCCCGCGTTACGAGCAGTACTTC.

The chain uses TRBV6-5 and TRBJ2-2; possible D gene TRBD1, 5 bases. The length of the CDR3 is 14 residues. V lost 2 bases and J 7 bases, leaving 11 bases between the germline ends. Germline CDR1 and CDR2: MNHEY and SVGAGI. CDR3 protein: CASSYGQGGGELFF. The CDR3 region has the DNA TGTGCCAGCAGTTACGGGCAGGGTGGCGGGGAGCTGTTTTTT.

This clone was seen a few times. J is TRBJ2-7 and V is TRBV6-4; weak D call: TRBD2 (5 bases). Trimming took 4 bases from V and 2 from J, leaving 9 bases between them. Germline lookup yields CDR1 MRHNA and CDR2 SNTAGT. The CDR3 contains 13 residues. CDR3 protein: CASSGGLPYEQYF. In DNA form, the CDR3 reads TGTGCCAGCAGTGGAGGACTTCCCTACGAGCAGTACTTC.